The rows below give T cell receptor beta chains drawn from one sample of a study of blood T cell repertoires in COVID-19. Profiling relied on immunoSEQ multiplex PCR, and the TCRdb table lists in-frame clones only, not all of them. Altogether some 100,000 clones are present, about 91% being singletons, with the ten largest covering about 2%. Sequencing was carried out using peripheral blood. These receptor sequences come from a man between 50 and 59 years old with COVID-19, enrolled during active disease. Both conserved end residues are part of each CDR3. D genes are given only for firm matches. Only part of the rows carry a size: once, few, many, or a class if the clone is expanded.

V gene	D gene	J gene	clone size	CDR3 DNA	CDR3 protein
TRBV28	TRBD1	TRBJ2-7	few	TGTGCCAGCAGTTTGAAAGGGGACGGGCAGGGGGATTACGAGCAGTACTTC	CASSLKGDGQGDYEQYF
TRBV5-1	TRBD1	TRBJ1-4	once	TGCGCCAGCAGCTTTGGACAGGGAGGTGAAAAACTGTTTTTT	CASSFGQGGEKLFF
TRBV4-1	TRBD1	TRBJ1-6	NA	TGCGCCAGCAGCCAGCTTGTGGGACAGGGAGAAGAGCCCCTCCACTTT	CASSQLVGQGEEPLHF
TRBV30	NA	TRBJ2-6	NA	TGTGCCTGGAACGTCAGGGTCGGGGCCAACGTCCTGACTTTC	CAWNVRVGANVLTF
TRBV29-1	TRBD1	TRBJ1-2	few	TGCAGCGCTAGGGGACAGAACTATGGCTACACCTTC	CSARGQNYGYTF
TRBV2	NA	TRBJ1-5	NA	TGTGCCAGCAATCTCAGGGTGGAGGGGAATCAGCCCCAGCATTTT	CASNLRVEGNQPQHF
TRBV9	TRBD2	TRBJ2-2	NA	TGTGCCAGCAGCGATCTAGCGGGGGTAACCACCGGGGAGCTGTTTTTT	CASSDLAGVTTGELFF
TRBV4-1	NA	TRBJ2-2	NA	TGCGCCAGCAGCCAAAGGAGTTCTGACAGGAAGAACACCGGGGAGCTGTTTTTT	CASSQRSSDRKNTGELFF
TRBV15	TRBD1	TRBJ1-5	once	TGTGCCACCAGCCCGGACAGGGGATTAGGTCAGCCCCAGCATTTT	CATSPDRGLGQPQHF
TRBV9	NA	TRBJ1-5	few	TGTGCCAGCAGTCTATCAGGTTTCGATCAGCCCCAGCATTTT	CASSLSGFDQPQHF
TRBV5-1	TRBD1	TRBJ1-2	NA	TGCGCCAGCAGCCCAGGGACAGAATCATTCTATGGCTACACCTTC	CASSPGTESFYGYTF
TRBV7-9	NA	TRBJ1-5	NA	TGTGCCAGCAGCTTATTGAGCCTAAATCAGCCCCAGCATTTT	CASSLLSLNQPQHF
TRBV19	NA	TRBJ1-5	NA	TGTGCCAGTAGTATAGTAGGAGGCGGAGGCAATCAGCCCCAGCATTTT	CASSIVGGGGNQPQHF
TRBV11-3	NA	TRBJ2-1	NA	TGTGCCAGCAGCCCCCCGGGCAGGGACAATGAGCAGTTCTTC	CASSPPGRDNEQFF
TRBV13	TRBD1	TRBJ1-3	NA	TGTGCCAGCAGCCCCAGGAGGGGGCTCGGAAACACCATATATTTT	CASSPRRGLGNTIYF
TRBV28	TRBD1	TRBJ2-7	NA	TGTGCCAGCCTTACCCCAAGAGGACAGGGTAAACCCTACGAGCAGTACTTC	CASLTPRGQGKPYEQYF
TRBV19	NA	TRBJ1-1	NA	TGTGCCAGTAGTACCGGACAGTTTTCGAACACTGAAGCTTTCTTT	CASSTGQFSNTEAFF
TRBV10-3	TRBD2	TRBJ2-1	NA	TGTGCCATCAGTGCCCGGGGAGCGGGGGCCGGCAATGAGCAGTTCTTC	CAISARGAGAGNEQFF
TRBV7-9	NA	TRBJ1-1	NA	TGTGCCAGCAGCCCCGGGACTTTCATGAACACTGAAGCTTTCTTT	CASSPGTFMNTEAFF
TRBV16	NA	TRBJ1-2	NA	TGTGCCAGCAGCCAATCGGGCAGTTTCTATGGCTACACCTTC	CASSQSGSFYGYTF
TRBV28	NA	TRBJ1-5	NA	TGTGCCAGCAGTTTGTTTCGGGCGGGTGGCAATCAGCCCCAGCATTTT	CASSLFRAGGNQPQHF
TRBV15	NA	TRBJ1-2	NA	TGTGCCACCAGCATTAGAGAAACACCGCCGGGTCCTGGCTACACCTTC	CATSIRETPPGPGYTF
TRBV5-4	TRBD2	TRBJ2-3	once	TGTGCCAGCAGCTTGTTGACTAGCCGGTACACAGATACGCAGTATTTT	CASSLLTSRYTDTQYF
TRBV5-8	TRBD1	TRBJ2-7	NA	TGTGCCAGCAGCTTGGGGACAGGTACCTCCTACGAGCAGTACTTC	CASSLGTGTSYEQYF
TRBV6-5	NA	TRBJ1-6	once	TGTGCCAGCAGGGAGAGCCGGGAAGGAATTTCACCCCTCCACTTT	CASRESREGISPLHF
TRBV10-1	NA	TRBJ1-2	NA	TGCGCCAGCGGCCTTCTCAGGGGTGGCTACACCTTC	CASGLLRGGYTF
TRBV5-4	NA	TRBJ1-1	NA	TGTGCCAGCAGGGTAGACAGGAACCCGAACACTGAAGCTTTCTTT	CASRVDRNPNTEAFF
TRBV6-6	TRBD1	TRBJ1-5	once	TGTGCCAGCAGTTACTTGCAGGGGGGCAATCAGCCCCAGCATTTT	CASSYLQGGNQPQHF
TRBV28	NA	TRBJ2-7	NA	TGTGCCAGCAGTTTAGGTTACAGTTCCTACGAGCAGTACTTC	CASSLGYSSYEQYF
TRBV5-5	TRBD1	TRBJ1-2	NA	TGTGCCAGCAGCCACCTCGACAGGGTCGCCGTATATGGCTACACCTTC	CASSHLDRVAVYGYTF
TRBV15	NA	TRBJ2-1	NA	TGTGCCACCAGCAGAGATCGTACTTCTCCTGAGCAGTTCTTC	CATSRDRTSPEQFF
TRBV2	NA	TRBJ1-2	NA	TGTGCCAGCAGTGCAGGGACATACTATGGCTACACCTTC	CASSAGTYYGYTF
TRBV6-6	NA	TRBJ2-3	NA	TGTGCCAGCAGCCCGGGGGTGGGGGGAGCGACAGATACGCAGTATTTT	CASSPGVGGATDTQYF
TRBV10-1	NA	TRBJ2-5	NA	TGCGCCAGCAGACCCAGAAAAGAGACCCAGTACTTC	CASRPRKETQYF
TRBV30	NA	TRBJ2-6	once	TGTGCCGGCGGACTCTCTGGGGCCAACGTCCTGACTTTC	CAGGLSGANVLTF
TRBV5-6	NA	TRBJ1-3	NA	TGTGCCAGCAGCTTGGCCGGGGGTGGAAACACCATATATTTT	CASSLAGGGNTIYF
TRBV10-1	TRBD1	TRBJ1-2	NA	TGCGCCAGCAGTCCGTTGGACAGGGGACGTTTTAACTATGGCTACACCTTC	CASSPLDRGRFNYGYTF
TRBV7-9	NA	TRBJ1-1	NA	TGTGCCAGCAGCCCCCGGTTGGTGGAAGCTTTCTTT	CASSPRLVEAFF
TRBV3-1/TRBV3-2	NA	TRBJ1-2	NA	TGTGCCAGCAGCCTCAGTGGCGGCTACACCTTC	CASSLSGGYTF
TRBV6-1	TRBD1	TRBJ2-7	NA	TGTGCCAGCAGTGAACAGACAGGGGGTGTCCACGAGCAGTACTTC	CASSEQTGGVHEQYF
TRBV7-2	NA	TRBJ1-2	NA	TGTGCCAGCAGCATTATGTCCGGAAGTGGCAGTCTAGGTGGCTACACCTTC	CASSIMSGSGSLGGYTF
TRBV27	NA	TRBJ2-7	NA	TGTGCCAGCAGTCCCTATCCCTCCCGGCTAGCCTACGAGCAGTACTTC	CASSPYPSRLAYEQYF
TRBV2	NA	TRBJ1-5	NA	TGTGCCAGCAGTGTAGGCAATCAGCCCCAGCATTTT	CASSVGNQPQHF
TRBV18	NA	TRBJ2-7	NA	TGTGCCAGCTCACTACAGGGAAGGCCTACCGAGCAGTACTTC	CASSLQGRPTEQYF
TRBV7-8	NA	TRBJ2-6	once	TGTGCCAGCAGCTTAGATCAACTGATCTCTGGGGCCAACGTCCTGACTTTC	CASSLDQLISGANVLTF
TRBV6-5	NA	TRBJ1-4	NA	TGTGCCAGCAGCCGCGGTTTTTCGGAGGAACTGTTTTTT	CASSRGFSEELFF
TRBV3-1/TRBV3-2	TRBD2	TRBJ2-1	NA	TGTGCCAGCAGCCGGAGGGGACTAGCGGGGGCCAATGAGCAGTTCTTC	CASSRRGLAGANEQFF
TRBV10-3	NA	TRBJ1-2	NA	TGTGCCATCAGCCAGGGACTTTCGGACTATGGCTACACCTTC	CAISQGLSDYGYTF
TRBV19	TRBD1	TRBJ1-1	once	TGTGCCAGTAGTATAGCACAGGGGGTAGTAGACACTGAAGCTTTCTTT	CASSIAQGVVDTEAFF